This T cell receptor beta chain emerged from a study of T-cell memory formation after mild COVID-19. The overall study: Each donor largely had its own TCR clusters.

UMIs and sample barcodes were carried by the TCR alpha and TCR beta cDNA libraries that 5'RACE produced using constant-segment primers. TCRdb recomputed calls from the 5' RACE reads with MiXCR, one row per CDR3 protein. Of 210,000 or so distinct CDR3 sequences detected, around 30% appear once; the ten largest clones hold over 10%. This clonotype was observed a handful of times. Its specificity is unknown. Study results and caveats: Memory from before infection featured some responding clones, which suggests cross-reactive memory joined. Clones that contracted from day 15 to 85 were balanced CD4/CD8, while later expanders leaned CD4+.

The sequence derives from an adult woman who had mild COVID-19 (a few samples of this study predate the infection). Cell type and time point are not known. The sequenced sample consisted of PBMCs or a T cell subset sorted from them (not recorded which).

In nucleotides, the CDR3 is TGTGCCAGCAGCTATAAATCGGAGACCCAGTACTTC. This gives the protein CASSYKSETQYF. The rearrangement links TRBV7-2 to TRBJ2-5; D not resolved. Germline V lookup: CDR1 SGHTA, CDR2 FQGNSA. The CDR3 contains 12 residues. V lost 4 bases to trimming and J lost 5 bases, with 8 bases between them.